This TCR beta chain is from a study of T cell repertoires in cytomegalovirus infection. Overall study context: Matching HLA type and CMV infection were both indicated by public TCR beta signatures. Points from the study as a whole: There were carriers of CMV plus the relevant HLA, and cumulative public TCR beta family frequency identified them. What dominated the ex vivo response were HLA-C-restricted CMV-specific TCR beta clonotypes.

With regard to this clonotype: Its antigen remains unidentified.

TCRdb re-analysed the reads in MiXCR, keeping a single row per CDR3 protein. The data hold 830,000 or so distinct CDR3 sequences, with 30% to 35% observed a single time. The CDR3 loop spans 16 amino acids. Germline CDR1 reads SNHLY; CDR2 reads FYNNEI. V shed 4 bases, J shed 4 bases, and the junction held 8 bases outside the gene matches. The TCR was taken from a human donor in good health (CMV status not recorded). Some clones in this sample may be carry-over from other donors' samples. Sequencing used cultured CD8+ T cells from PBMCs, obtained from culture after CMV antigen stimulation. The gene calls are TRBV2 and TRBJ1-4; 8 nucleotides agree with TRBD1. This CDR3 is CASSGDRTGYNEKLFF. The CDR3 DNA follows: TGTGCCAGCAGTGGGGACAGGACTGGCTATAATGAAAAACTGTTTTTT. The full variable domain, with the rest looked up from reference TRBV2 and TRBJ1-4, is EPEVTQTPSHQVTQMGQEVILRCVPISNHLYFYWYRQILGQKVEFLVSFYNNEISEKSEIFDDQFSVERPDGSNFTLKIRSTKLEDSAMYFCASSGDRTGYNEKLFFGSGTQLSVL.